These T cell receptor beta chains were read from a single sample in a study of blood T cell repertoires in COVID-19. The data were produced by immunoSEQ multiplex PCR, yet TCRdb's version contains in-frame clones alone and is incomplete. The sample yields about 74,000 clones, 80% to 90% seen once. The specimen was peripheral blood. The source is a man aged 65-85 years with acute or convalescent COVID-19. CDR3s include the opening cysteine and the closing phenylalanine or tryptophan. The order of the fields is clone size, D gene, V gene, J gene, CDR3 protein, CDR3 DNA. D genes are given only for firm matches. Some rows have no size entry. The others give once, few or many, or a class for an expanded clone.

clone_size: NA
d_call: TRBD1
v_call: TRBV7-9
j_call: TRBJ1-5
cdr3_aa: CASSGTGRNQPQHF
cdr3_nt: TGTGCCAGCAGCGGGACAGGGCGTAATCAGCCCCAGCATTTT

clone_size: once
d_call: TRBD1
v_call: TRBV5-8
j_call: TRBJ2-7
cdr3_aa: CASKRGTGRLYEQYF
cdr3_nt: TGTGCCAGCAAAAGAGGGACAGGAAGACTGTACGAGCAGTACTTC

clone_size: NA
d_call: NA
v_call: TRBV6-2/TRBV6-3
j_call: TRBJ2-1
cdr3_aa: CASSLQDYNEQFF
cdr3_nt: TGTGCCAGCAGTCTCCAGGATTACAATGAGCAGTTCTTC

clone_size: few
d_call: TRBD1
v_call: TRBV7-3
j_call: TRBJ2-1
cdr3_aa: CASSLGQGVYNEQFF
cdr3_nt: TGTGCCAGCAGCCTGGGACAGGGGGTCTACAATGAGCAGTTCTTC

clone_size: NA
d_call: TRBD1
v_call: TRBV5-1
j_call: TRBJ2-1
cdr3_aa: CASSTGQGYNEQFF
cdr3_nt: TGCGCCAGCAGCACCGGACAGGGCTACAATGAGCAGTTCTTC

clone_size: NA
d_call: NA
v_call: TRBV3-1/TRBV3-2
j_call: TRBJ2-7
cdr3_aa: CASSHWTAAYEQYF
cdr3_nt: TGTGCCAGCAGCCACTGGACAGCCGCCTACGAGCAGTACTTC

clone_size: once
d_call: TRBD2
v_call: TRBV6-5
j_call: TRBJ2-2
cdr3_aa: CASSTSGNPGELFF
cdr3_nt: TGTGCCAGCAGTACTAGCGGGAACCCCGGGGAGCTGTTTTTT

clone_size: NA
d_call: NA
v_call: TRBV7-9
j_call: TRBJ1-4
cdr3_aa: CASSSGAYEKLFF
cdr3_nt: TGTGCCAGCAGCTCTGGGGCATATGAAAAACTGTTTTTT

clone_size: NA
d_call: NA
v_call: TRBV19
j_call: TRBJ2-7
cdr3_aa: CASSMMGGYEQYF
cdr3_nt: TGTGCCAGTAGTATGATGGGGGGTTACGAGCAGTACTTC

clone_size: NA
d_call: NA
v_call: TRBV5-6
j_call: TRBJ1-4
cdr3_aa: CASSLLYNEKLFF
cdr3_nt: TGTGCCAGCAGCCTCCTCTATAATGAAAAACTGTTTTTT

clone_size: few
d_call: TRBD1
v_call: TRBV5-4
j_call: TRBJ2-5
cdr3_aa: CASSFRTGGEETQYF
cdr3_nt: TGTGCCAGCAGCTTTAGGACAGGCGGCGAAGAGACCCAGTACTTC

clone_size: NA
d_call: NA
v_call: TRBV18
j_call: TRBJ1-2
cdr3_aa: CASSSIQANDYGYTF
cdr3_nt: TGTGCCAGCTCATCCATACAGGCCAATGACTATGGCTACACCTTC

clone_size: NA
d_call: NA
v_call: TRBV29-1
j_call: TRBJ1-2
cdr3_aa: CSAGIVDGYTF
cdr3_nt: TGCAGCGCCGGCATCGTCGATGGCTACACCTTC

clone_size: NA
d_call: NA
v_call: TRBV3-1/TRBV3-2
j_call: TRBJ2-5
cdr3_aa: CASVRRDGPSQTQYF
cdr3_nt: TGTGCCAGCGTCCGGAGGGACGGGCCCTCGCAGACCCAGTACTTC

clone_size: NA
d_call: NA
v_call: TRBV12-3/TRBV12-4
j_call: TRBJ1-2
cdr3_aa: CASTLTANYGYTF
cdr3_nt: TGTGCCAGCACCTTGACAGCTAACTATGGCTACACCTTC

clone_size: NA
d_call: TRBD1
v_call: TRBV2
j_call: TRBJ2-7
cdr3_aa: CASSGDRAHEQYF
cdr3_nt: TGTGCCAGCAGTGGGGACAGGGCGCACGAGCAGTACTTC

clone_size: NA
d_call: TRBD2
v_call: TRBV5-1
j_call: TRBJ2-4
cdr3_aa: CASALGGTGDIQYF
cdr3_nt: TGCGCCAGCGCGCTCGGGGGGACCGGGGACATTCAGTACTTC

clone_size: NA
d_call: NA
v_call: TRBV7-6
j_call: TRBJ2-5
cdr3_aa: CASSHSETQYF
cdr3_nt: TGTGCCAGCAGTCACTCAGAGACCCAGTACTTC

clone_size: NA
d_call: TRBD1
v_call: TRBV2
j_call: TRBJ1-6
cdr3_aa: CASRDRDSVNSPLHF
cdr3_nt: TGTGCCAGCAGGGACCGGGACAGCGTTAATTCACCCCTCCACTTT

clone_size: once
d_call: NA
v_call: TRBV29-1
j_call: TRBJ2-7
cdr3_aa: CSGTGFRRGSYEQYF
cdr3_nt: TGCAGCGGTACTGGGTTCCGCCGAGGGTCCTACGAGCAGTACTTC

clone_size: NA
d_call: NA
v_call: TRBV7-9
j_call: TRBJ1-3
cdr3_aa: CASTTGDTTGNTIYF
cdr3_nt: TGTGCCAGCACCACGGGTGATACGACTGGAAACACCATATATTTT

clone_size: NA
d_call: TRBD2
v_call: TRBV5-1
j_call: TRBJ2-3
cdr3_aa: CASSYWGTSGISGTDTQYF
cdr3_nt: TGCGCCAGCAGCTATTGGGGGACTAGCGGGATTTCGGGCACAGATACGCAGTATTTT

clone_size: NA
d_call: TRBD1
v_call: TRBV23-1
j_call: TRBJ2-6
cdr3_aa: CASSQGQGAGANVLTF
cdr3_nt: TGCGCCAGCAGTCAGGGACAGGGGGCCGGGGCCAACGTCCTGACTTTC

clone_size: NA
d_call: NA
v_call: TRBV5-1
j_call: TRBJ2-2
cdr3_aa: CASSPEPGSTGELFF
cdr3_nt: TGCGCCAGCAGCCCCGAACCCGGGAGCACCGGGGAGCTGTTTTTT

clone_size: once
d_call: TRBD2
v_call: TRBV3-1/TRBV3-2
j_call: TRBJ2-1
cdr3_aa: CASSRGARVAGEKNEQFF
cdr3_nt: TGTGCCAGCAGCCGCGGAGCCAGAGTAGCGGGAGAAAAGAATGAGCAGTTCTTC

clone_size: NA
d_call: NA
v_call: TRBV9
j_call: TRBJ1-1
cdr3_aa: CASSVGVLWENGVNTEAFF
cdr3_nt: TGTGCCAGCAGCGTAGGTGTATTGTGGGAGAATGGGGTTAACACTGAAGCTTTCTTT

clone_size: few
d_call: NA
v_call: TRBV20-1
j_call: TRBJ2-1
cdr3_aa: CSVSLNEQFF
cdr3_nt: TGCAGTGTCTCCCTAAATGAGCAGTTCTTC

clone_size: NA
d_call: NA
v_call: TRBV19
j_call: TRBJ1-6
cdr3_aa: CASRFSSGDNNSPLHF
cdr3_nt: TGTGCCAGTAGGTTCTCTTCGGGGGATAATAATTCACCCCTCCACTTT

clone_size: few
d_call: TRBD1
v_call: TRBV5-1
j_call: TRBJ2-2
cdr3_aa: CASRPGTVGTGELFF
cdr3_nt: TGCGCCAGCAGACCCGGGACAGTAGGGACCGGGGAGCTGTTTTTT

clone_size: NA
d_call: NA
v_call: TRBV2
j_call: TRBJ1-2
cdr3_aa: CASSPARANYGYTF
cdr3_nt: TGTGCCAGCAGTCCCGCAAGAGCTAACTATGGCTACACCTTC

clone_size: NA
d_call: NA
v_call: TRBV7-2
j_call: TRBJ1-5
cdr3_aa: CASSYIGSSRGNQPQHF
cdr3_nt: TGTGCCAGCAGCTACATTGGGTCCTCGAGGGGCAATCAGCCCCAGCATTTT

clone_size: NA
d_call: NA
v_call: TRBV18
j_call: TRBJ2-2
cdr3_aa: CASSPASGVVGGELFF
cdr3_nt: TGTGCCAGCTCACCGGCTTCGGGTGTAGTCGGCGGGGAGCTGTTTTTT

clone_size: NA
d_call: TRBD1
v_call: TRBV19
j_call: TRBJ2-3
cdr3_aa: CASRGTGVDTQYF
cdr3_nt: TGTGCCAGTAGAGGGACAGGGGTAGATACGCAGTATTTT

clone_size: NA
d_call: TRBD1
v_call: TRBV27
j_call: TRBJ1-6
cdr3_aa: CASSGSGTGGAGASPLHF
cdr3_nt: TGTGCCAGCAGTGGCTCCGGGACAGGGGGCGCGGGGGCCTCACCCCTCCACTTT

clone_size: NA
d_call: NA
v_call: TRBV6-5
j_call: TRBJ1-6
cdr3_aa: CASTVEGSSSPLHF
cdr3_nt: TGTGCCAGCACTGTTGAGGGCTCTAGTTCACCCCTCCACTTT

clone_size: few
d_call: TRBD1
v_call: TRBV5-4
j_call: TRBJ1-2
cdr3_aa: CASSPPRGQYGYTF
cdr3_nt: TGTGCCAGCAGCCCCCCTAGGGGACAGTATGGCTACACCTTC

clone_size: few
d_call: NA
v_call: TRBV6-1
j_call: TRBJ2-5
cdr3_aa: CASSERGGVETQYF
cdr3_nt: TGTGCCAGCAGTGAACGTGGCGGGGTAGAGACCCAGTACTTC

clone_size: NA
d_call: NA
v_call: TRBV9
j_call: TRBJ1-1
cdr3_aa: CASSADWGRDEAFF
cdr3_nt: TGTGCCAGCAGCGCCGATTGGGGCAGGGATGAAGCTTTCTTT

clone_size: NA
d_call: NA
v_call: TRBV5-4
j_call: TRBJ1-5
cdr3_aa: CASSLRPGDRNQPQHF
cdr3_nt: TGTGCCAGCAGCTTGAGGCCGGGGGATCGGAATCAGCCCCAGCATTTT

clone_size: NA
d_call: TRBD2
v_call: TRBV30
j_call: TRBJ2-1
cdr3_aa: CAWSGGLAGEEQFF
cdr3_nt: TGTGCCTGGAGCGGGGGACTAGCGGGAGAGGAGCAGTTCTTC

clone_size: few
d_call: NA
v_call: TRBV19
j_call: TRBJ2-3
cdr3_aa: CASSPHGSTDTQYF
cdr3_nt: TGTGCCAGTTCCCCTCACGGGAGCACAGATACGCAGTATTTT

clone_size: NA
d_call: TRBD1
v_call: TRBV28
j_call: TRBJ1-2
cdr3_aa: CASSLNSPGQAHGYTF
cdr3_nt: TGTGCCAGCAGTTTAAATAGCCCGGGACAGGCACATGGCTACACCTTC

clone_size: NA
d_call: TRBD1
v_call: TRBV2
j_call: TRBJ1-2
cdr3_aa: CASSETRDRVIMSTF
cdr3_nt: TGTGCCAGCAGTGAAACTCGGGACAGGGTAATAATGAGTACCTTC

clone_size: NA
d_call: TRBD1
v_call: TRBV7-6
j_call: TRBJ1-5
cdr3_aa: CASSRDRGLNQPQHF
cdr3_nt: TGTGCCAGCAGCCGGGACAGGGGACTCAATCAGCCCCAGCATTTT

clone_size: NA
d_call: NA
v_call: TRBV14
j_call: TRBJ1-1
cdr3_aa: CASSPLRTVTEAFF
cdr3_nt: TGTGCCAGCAGCCCCCTACGGACTGTCACTGAAGCTTTCTTT

clone_size: once
d_call: NA
v_call: TRBV7-3
j_call: TRBJ2-1
cdr3_aa: CASSPERTTEQFF
cdr3_nt: TGTGCCAGCAGCCCTGAACGGACTACTGAGCAGTTCTTC

clone_size: NA
d_call: NA
v_call: TRBV19
j_call: TRBJ1-1
cdr3_aa: CASSIRGAAEAFF
cdr3_nt: TGTGCCAGTAGTATTAGAGGAGCGGCTGAAGCTTTCTTT

clone_size: NA
d_call: NA
v_call: TRBV6-5
j_call: TRBJ1-5
cdr3_aa: CASKGRGMGNQPQHF
cdr3_nt: TGTGCCAGCAAAGGAAGGGGGATGGGGAATCAGCCCCAGCATTTT

clone_size: NA
d_call: TRBD2
v_call: TRBV7-6
j_call: TRBJ2-2
cdr3_aa: CASSLGLAGAGELFF
cdr3_nt: TGTGCCAGCAGCTTAGGGCTAGCGGGAGCCGGGGAGCTGTTTTTT

clone_size: NA
d_call: NA
v_call: TRBV5-4
j_call: TRBJ2-7
cdr3_aa: CASSPGVSSYEQYF
cdr3_nt: TGTGCCAGCAGCCCGGGGGTGAGCTCCTACGAGCAGTACTTC

clone_size: few
d_call: TRBD2
v_call: TRBV29-1
j_call: TRBJ2-1
cdr3_aa: CSLILAGGHSEQFF
cdr3_nt: TGCAGCCTGATACTAGCGGGAGGCCACAGTGAGCAGTTCTTC